The clone carrying this TCR beta chain appeared many times. These data come from a study of T cells in Graves' hyperthyroidism and ophthalmopathy. This CDR3 is 14 amino acids long. Trimming removed 4 bases at V and 0 bases at J, with 13 bases between. Germline V gene lookup returns CDR1 GTSNPN and CDR2 SVGIG (reference sequence). Hyperthyroidism patients were newly diagnosed, had disease duration under 2 months, and were aged 18 to 65 years. Patients were excluded because of uncontrolled infection, other autoimmune disease, pregnancy or lactation. Amplified regions were TCR beta CDR3 sequences from RNA transcripts. TCR CDR3 underwent first-round RT-PCR with the HTBI primer set. In TCRdb, the multiplex PCR reads were re-called with MiXCR into one record per CDR3 protein. The sample has fewer than 650,000 distinct CDR3 sequences, more than 11% seen once; the top ten hold more than 4.5%.

The chain is built from TRBV30 and TRBJ2-7; D not resolved. This TCR came from a woman in her twenties or thirties with Graves' hyperthyroidism that later progressed to Graves' ophthalmopathy. Specimen: blood. The CDR3 coding sequence is TGTGCCTGGATGGACCCATCGGACTCCTACGAGCAGTACTTC. Its protein product is CAWMDPSDSYEQYF.